This TCR beta chain was found in a study of cytomegalovirus exposure and HLA in healthy donors. Whole-study findings and limits: Reported performance of the classifier showed diagnosis of cytomegalovirus status with high specificity and sensitivity.

PCR was performed using 60 Vbeta and 13 Jbeta primers. Assay used: immunoSEQ multiplex PCR; TCRdb lists only in-frame clones, some missing. The repertoire holds roughly 130,000 clones, 60% to 85% seen once, with around 0.92% in the top ten. CDR3 length equals 16 residues. V was cut by 5 bases and J by 5 bases, with 19 bases left in between. The germline V gene has CDR1 LNHDA and CDR2 SQIVND (reference sequence). Healthy bone marrow donors formed the donor group. In the case of this clone: Its antigen is unidentified.

The sequencing sample was made of PBMCs. The gene calls are TRBV19 and TRBJ1-5; tentatively, D is TRBD1 (5 bases). This receptor was taken from a human donor in good health. CDR3 sequence (DNA): TGTGCCAGTAGTCCCACTCTTCGGGACTACTATCAGCCCCAGCATTTT. It encodes CASSPTLRDYYQPQHF.